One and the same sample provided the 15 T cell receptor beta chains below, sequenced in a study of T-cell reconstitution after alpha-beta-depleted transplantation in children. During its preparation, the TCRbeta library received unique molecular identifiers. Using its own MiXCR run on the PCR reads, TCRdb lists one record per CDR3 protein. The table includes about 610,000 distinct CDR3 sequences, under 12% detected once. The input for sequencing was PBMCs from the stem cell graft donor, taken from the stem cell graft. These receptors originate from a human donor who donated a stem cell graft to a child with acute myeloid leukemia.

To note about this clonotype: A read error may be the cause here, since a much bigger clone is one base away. The CDR3, as DNA: TGCAGTGCCGCTAGACCATCCGGGACTATCAATGAGCAGTTCTTC. This gives the protein CSAARPSGTINEQFF. The genes are TRBV20-1 and TRBJ2-1, with 7 bases matching TRBD2. Losses at the gene ends were 6 bases for V and 6 bases for J; bases not matched to a gene: 14. Germline assignment: CDR1 DFQATT and CDR2 SNEGSKA (reference sequence). The CDR3 loop spans 15 amino acids.

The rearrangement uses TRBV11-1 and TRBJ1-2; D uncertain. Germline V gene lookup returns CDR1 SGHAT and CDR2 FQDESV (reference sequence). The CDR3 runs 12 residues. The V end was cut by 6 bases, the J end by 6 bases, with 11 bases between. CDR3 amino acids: CASRLEGDGYTF. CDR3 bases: TGTGCCAGCAGACTAGAAGGAGATGGCTACACCTTC.

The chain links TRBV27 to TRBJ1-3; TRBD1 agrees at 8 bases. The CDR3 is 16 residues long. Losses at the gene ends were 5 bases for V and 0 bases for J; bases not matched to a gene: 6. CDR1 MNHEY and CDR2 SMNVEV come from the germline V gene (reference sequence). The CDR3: CASSPGTGYSGNTIYF. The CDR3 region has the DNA TGTGCCAGCAGTCCAGGGACAGGTTACTCTGGAAACACCATATATTTT.

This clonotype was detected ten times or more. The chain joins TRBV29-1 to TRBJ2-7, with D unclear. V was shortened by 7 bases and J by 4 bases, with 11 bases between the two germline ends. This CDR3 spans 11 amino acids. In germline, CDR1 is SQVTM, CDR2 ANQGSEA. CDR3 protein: CSARQAYEQYF. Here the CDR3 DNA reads TGCAGCGCACGGCAGGCTTACGAGCAGTACTTC.

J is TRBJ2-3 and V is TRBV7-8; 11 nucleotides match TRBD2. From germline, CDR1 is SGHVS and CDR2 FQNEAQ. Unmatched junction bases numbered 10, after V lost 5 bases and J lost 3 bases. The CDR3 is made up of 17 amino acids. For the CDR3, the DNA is TGTGCCAGCAGCGCCTGGACTAGCGGGCCGAATACAGATACGCAGTATTTT. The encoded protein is CASSAWTSGPNTDTQYF.

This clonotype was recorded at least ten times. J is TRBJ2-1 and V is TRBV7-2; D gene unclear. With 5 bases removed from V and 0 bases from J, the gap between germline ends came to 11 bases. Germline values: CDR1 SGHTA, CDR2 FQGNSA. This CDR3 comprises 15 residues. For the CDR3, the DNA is TGTGCCAGCAGCAGATCCGGCGGCTCCTACAATGAGCAGTTCTTC. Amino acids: CASSRSGGSYNEQFF.

DNA of the CDR3: TGTGCCACCAGTGTAGGGGCCGGGCCCCAGCATTTT. Amino acid sequence: CATSVGAGPQHF. The V and J genes are TRBV24-1 and TRBJ1-5; weak D call: TRBD1 (5 bases). With 5 bases removed from V and 9 bases from J, the gap between germline ends came to 10 bases. This CDR3 comprises 12 residues. Germline lookup yields CDR1 KGHDR and CDR2 SFDVKD.

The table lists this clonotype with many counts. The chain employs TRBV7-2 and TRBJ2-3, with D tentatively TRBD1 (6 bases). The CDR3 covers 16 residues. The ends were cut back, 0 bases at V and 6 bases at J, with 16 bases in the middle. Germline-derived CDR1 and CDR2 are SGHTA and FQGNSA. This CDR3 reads CASSLAGGTQGDTQYF. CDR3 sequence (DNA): TGTGCCAGCAGCTTAGCTGGGGGCACCCAGGGGGATACGCAGTATTTT.

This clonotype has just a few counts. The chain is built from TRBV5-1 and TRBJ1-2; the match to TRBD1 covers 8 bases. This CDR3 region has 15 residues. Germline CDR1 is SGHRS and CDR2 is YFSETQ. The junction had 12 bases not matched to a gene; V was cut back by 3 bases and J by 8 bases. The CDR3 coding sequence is TGCGCCAGCAGCTCAAGCACGACAGGGGCTAGAGGCTACACCTTC. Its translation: CASSSSTTGARGYTF. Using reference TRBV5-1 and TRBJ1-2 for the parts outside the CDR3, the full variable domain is KAGVTQTPRYLIKTRGQQVTLSCSPISGHRSVSWYQQTPGQGLQFLFEYFSETQRNKGNFPGRFSGRQFSNSRSEMNVSTLELGDSALYLCASSSSTTGARGYTFGSGTRLTVV.

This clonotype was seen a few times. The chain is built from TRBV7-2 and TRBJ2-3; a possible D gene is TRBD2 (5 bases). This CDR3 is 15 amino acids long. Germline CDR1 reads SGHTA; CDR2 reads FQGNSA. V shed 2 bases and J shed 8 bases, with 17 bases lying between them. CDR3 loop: CASSLNLGSGSTQYF. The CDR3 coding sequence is TGTGCCAGCAGCTTAAATTTGGGTTCGGGAAGTACGCAGTATTTT.

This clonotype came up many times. The chain's CDR3 is CASSPGTESYEQYF. Here the CDR3 DNA reads TGTGCCAGCAGTCCCGGGACGGAGTCCTACGAGCAGTACTTC. The chain links TRBV28 to TRBJ2-7, with D possibly being TRBD1 or TRBD2 (5 bases each). The V end lost 5 bases, the J end lost 1 base, and 12 bases lay between the germline ends. The CDR3 totals 14 residues. In germline, CDR1 is MDHEN, CDR2 SYDVKM.

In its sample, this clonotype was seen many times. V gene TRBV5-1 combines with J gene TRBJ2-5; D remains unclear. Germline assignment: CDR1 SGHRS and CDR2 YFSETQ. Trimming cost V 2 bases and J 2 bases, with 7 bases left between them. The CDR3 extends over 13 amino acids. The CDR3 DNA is TGCGCCAGCAGCTTCGGCAATCAAGAGACCCAGTACTTC. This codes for CASSFGNQETQYF.

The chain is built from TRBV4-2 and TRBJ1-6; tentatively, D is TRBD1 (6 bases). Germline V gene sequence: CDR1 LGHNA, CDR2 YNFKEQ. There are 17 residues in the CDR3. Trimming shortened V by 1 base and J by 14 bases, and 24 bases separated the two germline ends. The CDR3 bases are TGTGCCAGCAGCCAAGGCTCAGGGGAGGGGTTAAGATCCACCCTCCACTTT. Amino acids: CASSQGSGEGLRSTLHF.

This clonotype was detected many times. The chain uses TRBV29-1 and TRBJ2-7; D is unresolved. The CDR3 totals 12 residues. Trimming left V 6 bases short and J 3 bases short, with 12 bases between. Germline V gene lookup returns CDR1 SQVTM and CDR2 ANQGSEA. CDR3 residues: CSVGQRYYEQYF. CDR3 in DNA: TGCAGCGTGGGTCAGAGATACTACGAGCAGTACTTC.

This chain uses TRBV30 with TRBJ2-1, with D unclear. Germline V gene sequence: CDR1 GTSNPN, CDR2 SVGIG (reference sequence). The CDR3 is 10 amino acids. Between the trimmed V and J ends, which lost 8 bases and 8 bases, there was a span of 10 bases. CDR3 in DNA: TGTGCCAGTCAAAGAGATGAGCAGTTCTTC. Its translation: CASQRDEQFF.